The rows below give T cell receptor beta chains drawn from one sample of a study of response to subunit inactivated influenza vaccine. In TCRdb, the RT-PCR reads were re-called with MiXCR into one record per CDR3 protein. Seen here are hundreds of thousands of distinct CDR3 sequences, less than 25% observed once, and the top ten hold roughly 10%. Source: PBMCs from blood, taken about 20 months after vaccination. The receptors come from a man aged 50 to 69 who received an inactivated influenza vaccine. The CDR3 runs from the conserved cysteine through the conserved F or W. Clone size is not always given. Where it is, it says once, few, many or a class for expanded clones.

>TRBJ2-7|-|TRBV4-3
CASSQGGEPYEQYF
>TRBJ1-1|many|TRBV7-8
CASSPQGRGPSGTEAFF
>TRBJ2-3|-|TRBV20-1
CSARAGTSGTSTDTQYF
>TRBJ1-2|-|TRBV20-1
CSARDTGVGAYGYTF
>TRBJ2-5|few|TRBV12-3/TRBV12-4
CASTLAGRETQYF
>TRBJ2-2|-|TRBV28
CASSLFAENTGELFF
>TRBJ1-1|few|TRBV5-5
CASSLSDGTEAFF
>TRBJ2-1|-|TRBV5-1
CASSLSTSGSIDEQFF
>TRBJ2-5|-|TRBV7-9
CASTQGAYRETQYF
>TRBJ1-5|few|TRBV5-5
CASSYLDAEPQHF
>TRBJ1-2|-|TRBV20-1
CSAVRDPGYYGYTF
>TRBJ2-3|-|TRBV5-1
CASSLAWTGLTDTQYF
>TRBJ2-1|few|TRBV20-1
CSARDFFGESSYNEQFF
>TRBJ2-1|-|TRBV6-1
CASRPRTSGGNEQFF
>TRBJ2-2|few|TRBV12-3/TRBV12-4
CASSGTEPNTGELFF
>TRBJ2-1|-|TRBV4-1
CASSRGGGNEQFF
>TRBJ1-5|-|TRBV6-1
CASSERKMGNQPQHF
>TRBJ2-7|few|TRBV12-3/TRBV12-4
CASSLSSGRYEQYF
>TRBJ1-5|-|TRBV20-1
CSARTGPNQPQHF
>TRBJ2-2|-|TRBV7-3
CASSLSSSAGELFF
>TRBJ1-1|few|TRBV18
CASSQNSDSEAFF
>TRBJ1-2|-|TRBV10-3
CARSEDSYGYTF
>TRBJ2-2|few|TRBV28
CASSLRLLKNTGELFF
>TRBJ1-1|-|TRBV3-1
CASSQENTRRGTEAFF
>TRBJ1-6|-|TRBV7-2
CASSLDAGGIDSPLHF
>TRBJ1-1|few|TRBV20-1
CSARGTATEAFF
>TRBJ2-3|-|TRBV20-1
CSARDWGLAGENTQYF
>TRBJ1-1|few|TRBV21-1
CASREGKKLNTEAFF
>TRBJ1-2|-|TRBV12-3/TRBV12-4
CASSFFQGRGVGYTF
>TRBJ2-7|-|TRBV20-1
CSARDTRAPSYEQYF
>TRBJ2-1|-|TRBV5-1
CASSWLAEQYNEQFF
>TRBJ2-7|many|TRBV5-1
CASSLQVSSDEQYF
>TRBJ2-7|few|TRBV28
CASGGVYEQYF
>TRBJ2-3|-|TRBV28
CASSPTREGFTDTQYF
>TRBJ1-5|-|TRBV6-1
CASSQGYNQPQHF
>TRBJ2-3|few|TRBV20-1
CSARDRLASTDTQYF
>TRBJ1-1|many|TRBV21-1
CASSRRHMNTEAFF
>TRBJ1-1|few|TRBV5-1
CASSSSRRNTEAFF